The subject of this entry is one TCR beta chain. Which antigen it targets is not known. No much larger clone is present one base from it, and per-base qualities are unavailable. This entry belongs to a study of blood T cells in healthy people across ages (dated by TCRdb to 2015 to 2017). About the full investigation: Template switching captured roughly one uniquely barcoded TCR beta cDNA molecule per two T cells in model experiments. Four age groups were formed from the donors: young (average approximately 15 years), middle-aged (approximately 40), aged (about 62) and long-lived (around 82). Using deep sequencing normalized with unique cDNA molecular identifiers, the study measured how TCR beta repertoire diversity changes with age. To avoid experimental bias, donors of different ages were randomly spread across the sequencing lanes. Using the same blood draw, the study looked at two additional independent replicas of 1 million unique cDNA reads for two donors, one aged 18 to 30 and the other aged 80 or older. What the study reported, not specific to this receptor: Estimates of total diversity based on one million sequenced T cells were considered lower bounds and underestimates. The long-lived group showed more naive CD4+ T cells, fewer expanded clones and increased TCR diversity than the aged group, suggesting age selection. Bulk unsorted PBMC profiling prevented conclusive comparison of naive and antigen-experienced compartments. Observed TCR beta diversity per million T cells fell roughly linearly with age, and a significant reduction was already apparent by age around 39. There was a strong correlation between observed TCR beta diversity and the percentage of naive T cells measured by flow cytometry. Because donor CMV infection status was unknown, age-related changes in expanded clonotypes were potentially confounded.

V is reduced by 1 base and J by 4 bases, leaving a spacing of 10 bases between them. The germline V gene sets CDR1 to MGHRA and CDR2 to YSYEKL. Inclusive of the bounding cysteine and phenylalanine, the CDR3 is 14 residues long. The read is trimmed to its CDR3 DNA, 42 bases read in frame from base 1. Libraries were prepared through 5' RACE. The sequencer listed for this sample is Illumina HiSeq 2500. The second PCR ran for about 6 to 11 cycles and used a J-beta primer mix along with a sample-barcoded 5' primer. A unique molecular identifier was introduced onto each TCR beta cDNA molecule by a template-switch 5' adaptor carrying 12 random nucleotides. Each sample yielded at least 3 million CDR3-containing paired-end reads. First-strand cDNA was synthesized from all RNA with the Mint cDNA synthesis kit, primed by a TRBC-specific oligonucleotide. Following uracil-DNA glycosylase treatment, all cDNA underwent a first 18-cycle PCR with the universal primers M1SS and BC2_uni_R. The source study handled its data this way. Each sample was normalized by randomly selecting 1 million high-quality reads, each carrying a distinct molecular identifier. Reads sharing molecular identifiers were discarded rather than binned into consensus sequences. CDR3 identification, clonotype clustering and error correction used MiTCR with a Q25 quality threshold and the strictest error-elimination algorithm. A nonparametric unseen species model using Euler transformation provided a lower-bound estimate of total TCR beta diversity. The public reads were reprocessed in TCRdb via fastp at Q25 and MiXCR, keeping in-frame beta chains. Identical CDR3 proteins give one entry, which carries the most common genes and DNA. These V and J calls derive from TCRdb rather than the authors' analysis. This sample lists 500,000 to 700,000 distinct CDR3 sequences; approximately 30% were detected once. 15% to 18% of the sample is in the top ten clones.

The approximately 39 donors, aged about 6 to 95 years, were systemically healthy Caucasian individuals from Russia. Each donor gave 8 to 10 milliliters of peripheral blood, drawn into EDTA-treated Vacutainer tubes. Ficoll-Paque density-gradient centrifugation was used to isolate PBMCs, with at least 7 million per sample. Trizol reagent was used to extract total RNA from the PBMCs, yielding at least 5 micrograms per sample. Naive CD45RAhigh/CD27high T cell percentages were measured by flow cytometry on a PBMC aliquot from every donor. The V and J genes are TRBV4-1 and TRBJ1-2; a tentative D match to TRBD1 spans 6 bases. The sequenced material came from blood. The clonotype originates from a woman of 80 years or more in good health. CDR3 loop: CASSQVDSRYGYTF. The DNA sequence is given as TGCGCCAGCAGCCAAGTGGACAGTCGCTATGGCTACACCTTC.